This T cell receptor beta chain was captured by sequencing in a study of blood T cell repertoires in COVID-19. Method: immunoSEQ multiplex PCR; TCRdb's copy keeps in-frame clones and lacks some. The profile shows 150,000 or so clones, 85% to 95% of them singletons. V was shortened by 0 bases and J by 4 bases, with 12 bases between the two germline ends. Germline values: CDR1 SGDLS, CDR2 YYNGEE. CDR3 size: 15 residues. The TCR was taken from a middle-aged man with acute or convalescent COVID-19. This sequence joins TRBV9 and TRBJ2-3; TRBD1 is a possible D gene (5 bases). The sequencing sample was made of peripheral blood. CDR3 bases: TGTGCCAGCAGCGTAGAGGGGTTTTGGTCAGATACGCAGTATTTT. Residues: CASSVEGFWSDTQYF. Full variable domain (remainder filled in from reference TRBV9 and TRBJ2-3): DSGVTQTPKHLITATGQRVTLRCSPRSGDLSVYWYQQSLDQGLQFLIQYYNGEERAKGNILERFSAQQFPDLHSELNLSSLELGDSALYFCASSVEGFWSDTQYFGPGTRLTVL.